The 29 T cell receptor beta chains below all came from one sample that was sequenced in a study of blood T cell repertoires in COVID-19. Data came from immunoSEQ multiplex PCR; TCRdb stores just in-frame clones and leaves some out. Here the sample spans approximately 450,000 clones, approximately 90% being singletons. Sequenced material: peripheral blood. The receptors here all came from a young woman with acute or convalescent COVID-19.

This chain uses TRBV19 with TRBJ1-6; the D gene is possibly TRBD1 (5 bases). In germline, CDR1 is LNHDA, CDR2 SQIVND (reference sequence). Trimming took 4 bases from V and 10 from J, leaving 14 bases between them. The CDR3 consists of 14 residues. CDR3 sequence: CASSTKQGESPLHF. DNA for the CDR3: TGTGCCAGTAGTACAAAGCAGGGCGAATCACCCCTCCACTTT.

This rearrangement joins TRBV15 to TRBJ2-7; D ambiguous. Trimming took off 4 bases at V and 4 bases at J, with 14 bases between the two ends. In germline, CDR1 is LNHNV, CDR2 YYDKDF (reference sequence). CDR3 length: 14 amino acids. CDR3: CATSTGWVGYEQYF. CDR3 nucleotide sequence: TGTGCCACCAGCACCGGGTGGGTTGGGTACGAGCAGTACTTC.

This chain links TRBV19 with TRBJ1-5; TRBD1 agrees at 7 bases. The ends lost 6 bases at V and 5 bases at J; junction bases unmatched: 10. This CDR3 is built from 15 residues. Germline values: CDR1 LNHDA, CDR2 SQIVND (reference sequence). The CDR3 sequence is CASRVLDRRYQPQHF. The DNA of the CDR3 is TGTGCCAGTAGAGTTCTGGACAGGCGCTATCAGCCCCAGCATTTT.

The V and J genes are TRBV27 and TRBJ2-1; 9 bases are shared with TRBD2. CDR3 length: 15 amino acids. Looked up from germline, CDR1 is MNHEY and CDR2 is SMNVEV (reference sequence). Trimming at V came to 7 bases and at J to 8 bases, leaving 12 bases not matched to a gene. The CDR3 sequence is CASTKGRGGRDEQFF. The CDR3 DNA reads TGTGCCAGCACAAAAGGGCGGGGGGGACGCGATGAGCAGTTCTTC.

Only one count was recorded for this clone. This chain links TRBV9 with TRBJ2-1, with D possibly being TRBD1 (7 bases). CDR1 SGDLS and CDR2 YYNGEE come from the germline V gene. This CDR3 is built from 15 residues. The V end was cut by 1 base, the J end by 5 bases, with 13 bases between. CDR3 sequence reads: CASSVSGGTNNEQFF. CDR3 in DNA: TGTGCCAGCAGCGTATCAGGGGGGACAAACAATGAGCAGTTCTTC.

This chain connects TRBV7-9 to TRBJ1-6; D may be TRBD1 (5 bases). Germline V gives CDR1 SEHNR, CDR2 FQNEAQ (reference sequence). V was shortened by 2 bases and J by 4 bases, with 12 bases between the two germline ends. The length of the CDR3 is 16 residues. CDR3 nucleotide sequence: TGTGCCAGCAGCTTAAGGGGCCCAGGGTATAATTCACCCCTCCACTTT. Amino acid sequence: CASSLRGPGYNSPLHF.

This clone was seen once. As DNA, the CDR3 is TGTGCCAGCAGTGACGGGCGGGGGCCCACCGGGGAGCTGTTTTTT. Translating it yields CASSDGRGPTGELFF. The chain uses TRBV2 and TRBJ2-2; maybe TRBD2 (7 bases). Trimming left V 3 bases short and J 4 bases short, with 12 bases between. The CDR3 totals 15 residues. CDR1 SNHLY and CDR2 FYNNEI come from the germline V gene.

This chain links TRBV10-3 with TRBJ1-5; the match to TRBD1 covers 7 bases. Germline-derived CDR1 and CDR2 are ENHRY and SYGVKD. J gave up 5 bases and V 6 bases, and 7 bases lay outside the gene matches. The CDR3 covers 14 residues. The CDR3 sequence is CAISRQGAYQPQHF. CDR3 coding DNA: TGTGCCATCAGCCGACAGGGAGCCTATCAGCCCCAGCATTTT.

The chain joins TRBV5-1 to TRBJ2-7; TRBD1 matches 9 bases. Trimming cost V 1 base and J 3 bases; bases outside gene matches: 5. The CDR3 length is 15 residues. Germline CDR1 and CDR2: SGHRS and YFSETQ. The CDR3 region has the DNA TGCGCCAGCAGCTTGTTCCCGGGACAGGGCTACGAGCAGTACTTC. Protein sequence: CASSLFPGQGYEQYF. The whole variable domain, filled in from reference TRBV5-1 and TRBJ2-7, reads KAGVTQTPRYLIKTRGQQVTLSCSPISGHRSVSWYQQTPGQGLQFLFEYFSETQRNKGNFPGRFSGRQFSNSRSEMNVSTLELGDSALYLCASSLFPGQGYEQYFGPGTRLTVT.

This chain connects TRBV4-1 to TRBJ2-7, with TRBD2 matching over 10 bases. With 4 bases clipped from V and 3 bases from J, the junction kept 9 bases outside the gene matches. CDR3 length: 16 residues. Looked up from germline, CDR1 is MGHRA and CDR2 is YSYEKL. The DNA for the CDR3 is TGCGCCAGCAGCCCAAAGCTAGCGGGGGACCGCTACGAGCAGTACTTC. Translating gives CASSPKLAGDRYEQYF.

The V gene is TRBV6-1, the J gene TRBJ1-2; 7 bases fit TRBD1. Trimming cost V 1 base and J 7 bases; bases outside gene matches: 6. CDR3 length: 14 residues. Germline CDR1 and CDR2: MNHNS and SASEGT. Here the CDR3 DNA reads TGTGCCAGCAGTGAAGTGTCAGGGGGTACTGGCTACACCTTC. Protein: CASSEVSGGTGYTF.

With regard to this clone: The same CDR3 also results from other DNA sequences found in this sample. The chain uses TRBV5-1 and TRBJ2-5; TRBD1 matches 11 bases. Germline CDR1 SGHRS, CDR2 YFSETQ. The length of the CDR3 is 16 residues. The V and J ends lost 5 bases and 1 base, in that order; junction bases with no gene match: 7. CDR3 sequence reads: CASSLGGTGGQETQYF. The CDR3 DNA reads as TGCGCCAGCAGTCTCGGGGGGACAGGGGGCCAAGAGACCCAGTACTTC.

In this sample, this clone turned up once. The genes are TRBV27 and TRBJ2-1, with D possibly matching TRBD2 (6 bases). The CDR3 runs 15 residues. The ends were cut back, 6 bases at V and 1 base at J, with 13 bases in the middle. From germline, CDR1 is MNHEY and CDR2 SMNVEV (reference sequence). CDR3 protein: CASRSGLTSYNEQFF. In nucleotides, the CDR3 is TGTGCCAGCAGATCGGGACTGACGTCCTACAATGAGCAGTTCTTC.

This clone is a singleton in its sample. V and J are TRBV28 and TRBJ1-5, with 8 bases identical to TRBD1. The CDR3 is 16 residues long. CDR1 MDHEN and CDR2 SYDVKM come from the germline V gene. Trimming cost V 3 bases and J 7 bases; bases outside gene matches: 11. CDR3 loop: CASSFSSRGQYQPQHF. The CDR3 region has the DNA TGTGCCAGCAGTTTTAGCAGCAGGGGGCAGTACCAGCCCCAGCATTTT.

This clone was recorded a few times. One end of the junction does not line up with germline, which may come from a read error. This chain uses TRBV4-2 with TRBJ1-2; the D gene is possibly TRBD1 (6 bases). The CDR3 is 13 residues long. Germline CDR1 reads LGHNA; CDR2 reads YNFKEQ. The CDR3 DNA sequence: TGTGCCAGCAGCCCCGACAGGCCGCTGATGGGTTACTTC. It yields the protein CASSPDRPLMGYF.

The J gene is TRBJ1-4, the V gene TRBV7-6; 11 bases align to TRBD1. From germline, CDR1 is SGHVS and CDR2 FNYEAQ. The CDR3 has 16 amino acids. Unmatched junction bases numbered 5, after V lost 2 bases and J lost 6 bases. In DNA, the CDR3 is TGTGCCAGCAGCTTATGGACAGGGGGCCGAGATGAAAAACTGTTTTTT. Its protein product is CASSLWTGGRDEKLFF.

The chain joins TRBV14 to TRBJ1-2; no definite D call. Germline loops: CDR1 SGHDN, CDR2 FVKESK. Trimming shortened V by 2 bases and J by 0 bases, and 7 bases separated the two germline ends. The CDR3 spans 14 residues. The CDR3 protein is CASSQLGANYGYTF. The CDR3 DNA sequence: TGTGCCAGCAGCCAACTGGGAGCTAACTATGGCTACACCTTC.

The chain combines TRBV6-1 with TRBJ2-5; TRBD2 matches 11 bases. Germline lookup yields CDR1 MNHNS and CDR2 SASEGT. V was pared by 4 bases and J by 5 bases, with 9 bases of the junction left unmatched. The CDR3 is made up of 16 amino acids. The CDR3 region has the DNA TGTGCCAGCAGTGCCCGACTAGCGGGGAGTAGGGAGACCCAGTACTTC. The encoded protein is CASSARLAGSRETQYF.

A single count supports this clone. Its ends do not fully match the called genes, so a read error is possible. This chain connects TRBV4-1 to TRBJ1-5, with D perhaps TRBD1 (5 bases). The germline V gene has CDR1 MGHRA and CDR2 YSYEKL. The CDR3 runs 13 residues. Here the CDR3 reads CASRGTSDQPQHF. CDR3 sequence (DNA): TGCGCCAGCAGAGGGACTAGCGATCAGCCCCAGCATTTT.

V usage is TRBV11-1 and J usage is TRBJ2-3; 8 bases agree with TRBD2. V trimming: 2 bases; J trimming: 1 base; junction bases outside the gene matches: 5. Germline V lookup: CDR1 SGHAT, CDR2 FQDESV (reference sequence). The length of the CDR3 is 16 residues. CDR3 in DNA: TGTGCCAGCAGCTTAAGCGGGGGTGTGGGCACAGATACGCAGTATTTT. Protein sequence: CASSLSGGVGTDTQYF. The whole variable domain, remainder taken from reference TRBV11-1 and TRBJ2-3, is EAEVAQSPRYKITEKSQAVAFWCDPISGHATLYWYRQILGQGPELLVQFQDESVVDDSQLPKDRFSAERLKGVDSTLKIQPAELGDSAMYLCASSLSGGVGTDTQYFGPGTRLTVL.

This rearrangement joins TRBV7-9 to TRBJ2-5; 8 bases map to TRBD1. The trim removed 6 bases at V and 5 bases at J, leaving 11 bases unmatched. CDR1 SEHNR and CDR2 FQNEAQ come from the germline V gene (reference sequence). The CDR3 runs to 15 residues. The CDR3 loop is CASSSLAGGAETQYF. CDR3 coding DNA: TGTGCCAGCAGTTCCTTGGCAGGGGGCGCTGAGACCCAGTACTTC.

The V gene is TRBV19, the J gene TRBJ1-4; the D is unclear. CDR1 is LNHDA and CDR2 is SQIVND in the germline V gene (reference sequence). This CDR3 is 15 amino acids long. V gave up 3 bases and J gave up 0 bases, with 8 bases separating them. CDR3: CASSIGGTTNEKLFF. CDR3 DNA sequence: TGTGCCAGTAGTATCGGCGGTACAACTAATGAAAAACTGTTTTTT.

The chain has TRBV6-4 and TRBJ1-5, with D possibly being TRBD1 (6 bases). Germline V gives CDR1 MRHNA, CDR2 SNTAGT. The CDR3 has 18 amino acids. V shed 0 bases and J shed 6 bases, with 21 bases lying between them. The CDR3 nucleotides read TGTGCCAGCAGTGACTCGTATGTTGTTTTGGGGGCCGGTCAGCCCCAGCATTTT. Its protein is CASSDSYVVLGAGQPQHF.

The J gene is TRBJ2-4, the V gene TRBV6-1; the D gene is possibly TRBD2 (6 bases). V lost 3 bases and J lost 0, with 9 bases in between. Germline V lookup: CDR1 MNHNS, CDR2 SASEGT. The CDR3 is 15 amino acids. In DNA, the CDR3 is TGTGCCAGCAGTGAGGGGGGATTAGCCAAAAACATTCAGTACTTC. This translates into CASSEGGLAKNIQYF.

This clone appeared a single time. The V and J genes are TRBV19 and TRBJ1-1, with D possibly being TRBD1 (5 bases). The CDR3 contains 13 residues. Germline lookup yields CDR1 LNHDA and CDR2 SQIVND (reference sequence). Trimming took 6 bases from V and 5 from J, leaving 13 bases between them. The chain's CDR3 is CASSSGGLTEAFF. The CDR3 nucleotides read TGTGCCAGTAGCTCCGGGGGTCTAACTGAAGCTTTCTTT.

This CDR3 is CATSRGRDRLFEAFF. Here the CDR3 DNA reads TGTGCCACCAGCAGAGGAAGGGACAGACTCTTTGAAGCTTTCTTT. The chain combines TRBV15 with TRBJ1-1, with 7 nucleotides matching TRBD1. V shed 1 base, J shed 7 bases, and the junction held 9 bases outside the gene matches. The germline CDR1 and CDR2 sequences are LNHNV and YYDKDF (reference sequence). The CDR3 has 15 amino acids.

The V and J genes are TRBV11-1 and TRBJ2-7, with TRBD2 identical over 7 bases. The trim removed 11 bases at V and 7 bases at J, leaving 11 bases unmatched. This CDR3 comprises 12 residues. Germline-derived CDR1 and CDR2 are SGHAT and FQDESV (reference sequence). CDR3 in amino acids: CASSVGRGEQYF. CDR3 bases: TGTGCCTCGAGCGTAGGGAGGGGAGAGCAGTACTTC.

The chain recombines TRBV4-2 with TRBJ2-7, with D perhaps matching TRBD1 (6 bases). Trimming shortened V by 0 bases and J by 0 bases, and 9 bases separated the two germline ends. The CDR3 runs 15 residues. CDR1 and CDR2 from the germline V gene are LGHNA and YNFKEQ. CDR3: CASSQDGGASYEQYF. The CDR3 DNA reads TGTGCCAGCAGCCAAGATGGGGGCGCCTCCTACGAGCAGTACTTC.

This sequence joins TRBV27 and TRBJ1-2; 7 bases map to TRBD1. In germline, CDR1 is MNHEY, CDR2 SMNVEV (reference sequence). V gave up 0 bases and J gave up 3 bases; unmatched junction bases: 4. The CDR3 contains 15 residues. For the CDR3, the DNA is TGTGCCAGCAGTTTATCCCTAACAGGGGACTATGGCTACACCTTC. It yields the protein CASSLSLTGDYGYTF.